The next 16 T cell receptor beta chains were all read from a single sample in a study of blood T cell repertoires in COVID-19. TCRdb keeps only in-frame clones here, not all; method: immunoSEQ multiplex PCR. The sample shows about 250,000 clones, roughly 80% of them seen only once. Sequencing input: PBMCs or T cells enriched from blood (not recorded which). Receptor source: a man in his forties who had been exposed to COVID-19.

The sample holds a few counts of this clone. V usage is TRBV5-4 and J usage is TRBJ2-3; weak D call: TRBD1 (5 bases). CDR1 SGHNT and CDR2 YYREEE come from the germline V gene (reference sequence). CDR3 length: 15 amino acids. Trimming left V 0 bases short and J 5 bases short, with 13 bases between. The CDR3 loop is CASSLAVGAIDTQYF. The CDR3 DNA reads TGTGCCAGCAGCTTGGCCGTAGGGGCGATAGATACGCAGTATTTT.

J is TRBJ1-1 and V is TRBV6-2 or TRBV6-3; 7 positions match TRBD1. CDR1 and CDR2 (germline): MNHEY, SVGEGT. The length of the CDR3 is 14 residues. J lost 6 bases, V lost 6 bases, and 10 bases had no gene match. The CDR3 bases are TGTGCCAGCAGCCCAGACATCCAGGGGGCTGAAGCTTTCTTT. It translates to CASSPDIQGAEAFF.

The V call is TRBV19, the J call TRBJ2-1; D remains ambiguous. Trimming took off 7 bases at V and 3 bases at J, with 10 bases between the two ends. Germline values: CDR1 LNHDA, CDR2 SQIVND (reference sequence). The CDR3 has 13 residues. CDR3 sequence reads: CASTADSYNEQFF. The CDR3 region has the DNA TGTGCCAGTACCGCGGATAGCTACAATGAGCAGTTCTTC.

The CDR3 DNA reads as TGTGCCAGCAGTTTATATCGGGTAGCGGGAGGGTCTTTGAATGAGCAGTTCTTC. Amino acids: CASSLYRVAGGSLNEQFF. The chain combines TRBV27 with TRBJ2-1, with TRBD2 identical over 11 bases. The CDR3 has 18 residues. CDR1 and CDR2 (germline): MNHEY, SMNVEV (reference sequence). V trimming: 1 base; J trimming: 7 bases; junction bases outside the gene matches: 12.

This clone has only a few counts. DNA for the CDR3: TGTGCCAGCAGTGCTAAGCAGGGGTTCTGGATTAATGCCTTGAACACTGAAGCTTTCTTT. It specifies CASSAKQGFWINALNTEAFF. The V and J genes are TRBV2 and TRBJ1-1; TRBD1 is a possible D gene (6 bases). This CDR3 has 20 amino acids. Trimming took off 4 bases at V and 0 bases at J, with 27 bases between the two ends. Germline CDR1 is SNHLY and CDR2 is FYNNEI.

The chain couples TRBV5-6 to TRBJ1-2; D call uncertain. CDR1 and CDR2 from the germline V gene are SGHDT and YYEEEE. Trimming shortened V by 4 bases and J by 5 bases, and 21 bases separated the two germline ends. This CDR3 contains 16 residues. The CDR3 region is CASSPRTQLGLYGYTF. As DNA, the CDR3 is TGTGCCAGCAGCCCACGGACTCAACTCGGGCTTTATGGCTACACCTTC.

This clone occurred once. The chain uses TRBV10-3 and TRBJ1-1, with 8 bases fitting TRBD1. CDR3 length: 12 amino acids. Looked up from germline, CDR1 is ENHRY and CDR2 is SYGVKD. The V gene end was trimmed by 9 bases and the J gene end by 6 bases; junction bases not matched to a gene: 6. The CDR3 bases are TGTGCCATACGAACAGGGGGGGCTGAAGCTTTCTTT. Translating it yields CAIRTGGAEAFF.

V and J are TRBV19 and TRBJ2-3; TRBD2 matches 11 bases. Per the germline V gene, CDR1 is LNHDA and CDR2 is SQIVND (reference sequence). Trimming at V came to 4 bases and at J to 4 bases, leaving 13 bases not matched to a gene. The CDR3 runs to 18 residues. CDR3 sequence: CASSRGTSGTRYSDTQYF. The CDR3 bases are TGTGCCAGTAGTAGGGGGACTAGCGGAACTCGGTATTCAGATACGCAGTATTTT.

The V call is TRBV24-1, the J call TRBJ2-1, with a possible D match to TRBD1 (5 bases). V lost 0 bases and J 0 bases, leaving 8 bases between the germline ends. This CDR3 is built from 16 residues. Germline-derived CDR1 and CDR2 are KGHDR and SFDVKD. The CDR3 DNA reads TGTGCCACCAGTGATTTGACTGACAGCTCCTACAATGAGCAGTTCTTC. It codes for CATSDLTDSSYNEQFF.

In this sample, this clone turned up once. This chain connects TRBV4-1 to TRBJ2-1, with 7 bases lining up with TRBD2. The CDR3 covers 17 residues. V gave up 0 bases and J gave up 4 bases; unmatched junction bases: 9. Germline V lookup: CDR1 MGHRA, CDR2 YSYEKL. As DNA, the CDR3 is TGCGCCAGCAGCCAAGACCCCGGGGGACTACAGTACAATGAGCAGTTCTTC. As protein: CASSQDPGGLQYNEQFF.

The chain couples TRBV25-1 to TRBJ2-6; 11 nucleotides align to TRBD2. V was clipped by 4 bases and J by 0 bases; unmatched bases: 2. Looked up from germline, CDR1 is MGHDK and CDR2 is SYGVNS. The CDR3 is 17 residues long. The CDR3 DNA reads TGTGCCAGCAGTGTAGCGGGAGGGCCCTCTGGGGCCAACGTCCTGACTTTC. Translated, it gives CASSVAGGPSGANVLTF.

This clone was recorded a few times. The rearrangement joins TRBV11-3 to TRBJ1-1; a weak D match, TRBD1 (5 bases). Germline V gene data show CDR1 as SGHNT and CDR2 as YENEEA. V was cut by 3 bases and J by 5 bases, with 10 bases left in between. This CDR3 has 13 residues. In DNA form, the CDR3 reads TGTGCCAGCAGCTTTTCAGGGATAACTGAAGCTTTCTTT. Translated, it gives CASSFSGITEAFF.

This sequence joins TRBV6-2 or TRBV6-3 and TRBJ2-1; D uncertain. The CDR3 consists of 11 residues. V lost 0 bases and J lost 15, with 9 bases in between. Germline V gives CDR1 MNHEY, CDR2 SVGEGT. The CDR3 bases are TGTGCCAGCAGTTACTCGAGCGCACTGTTCTTC. It translates to CASSYSSALFF.

The chain links TRBV5-6 to TRBJ1-1; a possible D gene is TRBD1 (5 bases). The CDR3 has 14 amino acids. V lost 0 bases and J lost 3, with 9 bases in between. Germline loops: CDR1 SGHDT, CDR2 YYEEEE. The CDR3 nucleotides read TGTGCCAGCAGCTTGGGAACAGGACACACTGAAGCTTTCTTT. This encodes CASSLGTGHTEAFF.

This clone has just a few counts. The V gene is TRBV10-1, the J gene TRBJ2-1, with TRBD2 matching over 8 bases. Trimming cost V 4 bases and J 2 bases; bases outside gene matches: 7. The CDR3 totals 16 residues. Germline V CDR1 and CDR2: WNHNN, SYGVQD (reference sequence). The CDR3 bases are TGCGCCAGCAGTGCCTCAACTAGCGGACCCTACAATGAGCAGTTCTTC. This translates into CASSASTSGPYNEQFF.

CDR3 DNA: TGTGCCAGCAGCCAAGCGCCCGTACTCGTTCAGCAGTACTTC. Residues: CASSQAPVLVQQYF. The chain joins TRBV3-1 (or the pseudogene TRBV3-2) to TRBJ2-7, with D hard to call. The germline V gene has CDR1 LGHDT and CDR2 YNNKEL (reference sequence). The CDR3 extends over 14 amino acids. V lost 1 base and J 8 bases, leaving 15 bases between the germline ends.